This T cell receptor beta chain was recovered during a study of shared clonotypes between healthy human individuals. TCRdb's copy holds only in-frame clones and misses some; the assay was immunoSEQ multiplex PCR. Here the sample spans some 360,000 clones, roughly 70% being singletons. Regarding this clone: The antigen remains undetermined.

J gave up 6 bases and V 4 bases, and 16 bases lay outside the gene matches. The CDR3 consists of 18 residues. Germline V gene lookup returns CDR1 SGHKS and CDR2 YYEKEE (reference sequence). Study-wide results and limits: Investigators expected sequencing depth to affect clonotype sharing among donors.

This receptor was obtained from a man between 25 and 39 years old in good health. Input material: memory CD4+ T cells sorted from blood. Subset in this sample: CD45RA-negative fraction. The rearrangement links TRBV5-5 to TRBJ2-3, with TRBD2 matching 11 bases. The CDR3 reads CASSRTEISGRASDTQYF. DNA for the CDR3: TGTGCCAGCAGCCGAACGGAAATTAGCGGGAGGGCCTCGGATACGCAGTATTTT.